The 29 T cell receptor beta chains reported below all come from one sample, sequenced in a study of regulatory T cells in long-lasting Graves disease. TCR beta libraries were built with iRepertoire HTBI primers and Arm-PCR of CDR3 regions. One entry per CDR3 protein results from TCRdb running MiXCR on the multiplex PCR reads. Altogether roughly 430,000 distinct CDR3 sequences are present, about 21% being singletons, with the ten largest covering around an eighth. Documented time point: persistent/refractory GD, antithyroid drugs over 5 years with positive TRAb. RNA from PBMCs was the source of the TCR library. Specimen: peripheral blood mononuclear cells (PBMCs), collected when the disease was refractory, from a patient treated with antithyroid drugs. The receptors were gathered from a female donor with Graves disease.

This clonotype was recorded only once. The genes are TRBV6-1 and TRBJ2-1, with TRBD1 matching over 10 bases. V trimming: 6 bases; J trimming: 6 bases; junction bases outside the gene matches: 8. Per germline, CDR1 MNHNS and CDR2 SASEGT. The length of the CDR3 is 15 residues. CDR3 in amino acids: CASRTDRGRVNEQFF. Written as DNA, the CDR3 is TGTGCCAGCAGAACCGACAGGGGGCGCGTCAATGAGCAGTTCTTC.

This clonotype has a handful of counts. The genes are TRBV5-1 and TRBJ1-5; no definite D call. There are 13 residues in the CDR3. The ends were cut back, 0 bases at V and 5 bases at J, with 6 bases in the middle. CDR1 and CDR2 from the germline V gene are SGHRS and YFSETQ. The CDR3 nucleotides are TGCGCCAGCAGCTTGGATAGTGATCAGCCCCAGCATTTT. Its translation: CASSLDSDQPQHF.

In this sample, this clonotype turned up many times. The V call is TRBV5-1, the J call TRBJ1-2; 10 nucleotides line up with TRBD1. The CDR3 has 16 amino acids. The germline V gene encodes CDR1 SGHRS and CDR2 YFSETQ. J gave up 5 bases and V 4 bases, and 11 bases lay outside the gene matches. CDR3: CASSVGGQGIVYGYTF. CDR3 bases: TGCGCCAGCAGCGTCGGGGGACAGGGGATAGTATATGGCTACACCTTC.

V and J are TRBV15 and TRBJ2-3, with D perhaps TRBD1 (6 bases). Germline CDR1 and CDR2: LNHNV and YYDKDF (reference sequence). The CDR3 is 15 amino acids. The V end lost 0 bases, the J end lost 5 bases, and 12 bases lay between the germline ends. The CDR3: CATSRDDRRGDTQYF. CDR3 DNA: TGTGCCACCAGCAGAGATGACAGGCGAGGAGATACGCAGTATTTT.

In this sample, this clonotype turned up a few times. V gene TRBV12-5 combines with J gene TRBJ2-2; D remains unclear. V lost 10 bases and J 4 bases, leaving 4 bases between the germline ends. The CDR3 loop spans 10 amino acids. CDR1 is LGHNT, CDR2 FRNRAP, per germline. CDR3 region: CATCTGELFF. The DNA of the CDR3 is TGTGCTACCTGCACCGGGGAGCTGTTTTTT.

The sample holds many counts of this clonotype. The gene calls are TRBV15 and TRBJ2-7; TRBD2 is a possible D gene (6 bases). The germline V gene encodes CDR1 LNHNV and CDR2 YYDKDF (reference sequence). The CDR3 has 16 amino acids. V shed 1 base and J shed 1 base, with 14 bases lying between them. The CDR3 bases are TGTGCCACCAGCAGAGCGGGGCACCGGGAGTCCTACGAGCAGTACTTC. Residues: CATSRAGHRESYEQYF.

Many counts were recorded for this clonotype. The chain joins TRBV27 to TRBJ2-4, with a weak D call TRBD2 (6 bases). This CDR3 contains 14 residues. Germline CDR1 reads MNHEY; CDR2 reads SMNVEV (reference sequence). V lost 6 bases, J lost 16 bases, and 25 bases lay in between. CDR3 bases: TGTGCCAGCAGCCCTGGGGGTAGCGGCCTCCCCCGTTACTTC. The encoded protein is CASSPGGSGLPRYF.

The J gene is TRBJ2-7, the V gene TRBV30, with a tentative D call TRBD1 (5 bases). Trimming took off 0 bases at V and 5 bases at J, with 11 bases between the two ends. Germline V gene lookup returns CDR1 GTSNPN and CDR2 SVGIG (reference sequence). The CDR3 extends over 13 amino acids. This CDR3 reads CAWSVARVDEQYF. CDR3 coding DNA: TGTGCCTGGAGTGTAGCCAGGGTCGACGAGCAGTACTTC.

This clonotype was seen repeatedly, ten times or more. J is TRBJ1-1 and V is TRBV12-3 or TRBV12-4; 10 nucleotides line up with TRBD1. The CDR3 totals 17 residues. V gave up 2 bases and J gave up 1 base; unmatched junction bases: 7. CDR3 region: CASSLKRRDRGNTEAFF. The CDR3 DNA follows: TGTGCCAGCAGTTTAAAGAGAAGGGACAGGGGGAACACTGAAGCTTTCTTT.

Comments on this clonotype: A read error may explain this, as a much larger clone is one base away. This chain joins TRBV7-2 and TRBJ2-5; 15 bases map to TRBD2. The germline V gene has CDR1 SGHTA and CDR2 FQGNSA. Losses at the gene ends were 0 bases for V and 7 bases for J; bases not matched to a gene: 3. The CDR3 covers 16 residues. For the CDR3, the DNA is TGTGCCAGCAGCTTAGCCGGGACTAGCGGGAGGAGGACCCAGTACTTC. Its protein product is CASSLAGTSGRRTQYF.

This clonotype was seen a few times. V gene TRBV6-4 combines with J gene TRBJ2-7, with a possible D match to TRBD2 (6 bases). Germline loops: CDR1 MRHNA, CDR2 SNTAGT. The CDR3 totals 15 residues. Deletions cut 5 bases from V and 0 bases from J, with 14 bases between. The CDR3 sequence is CASSFGGTSSYEQYF. The CDR3 DNA reads as TGTGCCAGCAGTTTTGGCGGGACGAGCTCCTACGAGCAGTACTTC.

Only a few counts were recorded for this clonotype. A much larger clone lies a single base off, so this may be a read error. The CDR3 DNA reads as TGTGCCAGCGGTTCCACCAGGGGGACGGATGAAAAACTGTTTTTT. Amino acid sequence: CASGSTRGTDEKLFF. The rearrangement links TRBV28 to TRBJ1-4; 7 bases match TRBD1. Trimming removed 8 bases from V and 6 bases from J; junction bases left unmatched: 12. The CDR3 is 15 residues long. Germline-derived CDR1 and CDR2 are MDHEN and SYDVKM.

The gene calls are TRBV28 and TRBJ1-3; the D is unclear. The CDR3 loop spans 13 amino acids. CDR1 is MDHEN and CDR2 is SYDVKM in the germline V gene. Trimming left V 7 bases short and J 4 bases short, with 11 bases between. CDR3 DNA: TGTGCCAGCATCCGGGATGGGGGAAACACCATATATTTT. It codes for CASIRDGGNTIYF.

This clonotype was recorded a few times. This chain joins TRBV20-1 and TRBJ1-2; 7 bases are shared with TRBD1. V was clipped by 3 bases and J by 2 bases; unmatched bases: 6. Germline V gene sequence: CDR1 DFQATT, CDR2 SNEGSKA (reference sequence). The CDR3 contains 14 residues. For the CDR3, the DNA is TGCAGTGCTAGCCCAGGGGGATACAACTATGGCTACACCTTC. Translation gives CSASPGGYNYGYTF.

The rearrangement uses TRBV19 and TRBJ1-6; D is perhaps TRBD1 (5 bases). The germline V gene has CDR1 LNHDA and CDR2 SQIVND (reference sequence). Trimming cost V 3 bases and J 9 bases, with 12 bases left between them. CDR3 length equals 14 residues. This CDR3 reads CASSIARVGSPLHF. In DNA, the CDR3 is TGTGCCAGTAGTATCGCCAGGGTCGGTTCACCCCTCCACTTT.

There are a few counts of this clonotype. V is TRBV27 and J is TRBJ2-2, with D unresolved. Germline CDR1 and CDR2: MNHEY and SMNVEV (reference sequence). Trimming took 5 bases from V and 5 from J, leaving 12 bases between them. The CDR3 loop spans 14 amino acids. CDR3 in amino acids: CASSTSLWTGELFF. CDR3 DNA: TGTGCCAGCAGTACCTCTCTGTGGACCGGGGAGCTGTTTTTT.

This clonotype was found a few times. This chain connects TRBV6-5 to TRBJ1-5; weak D call: TRBD1 (5 bases). The germline gives CDR1 MNHEY, CDR2 SVGAGI. The CDR3 totals 17 residues. The germline V and J ends were trimmed by 2 bases and 0 bases, with 14 bases remaining between them. CDR3 sequence reads: CASSYKVPGPSNQPQHF. CDR3 nucleotide sequence: TGTGCCAGCAGTTACAAGGTACCAGGGCCTAGCAATCAGCCCCAGCATTTT.

This clonotype was picked up many times. The V and J genes are TRBV3-1 and TRBJ2-5, with D perhaps matching TRBD1 (6 bases). Germline-derived CDR1 and CDR2 are LGHDT and YNNKEL (reference sequence). V lost 7 bases and J lost 4, with 13 bases in between. This CDR3 is 13 amino acids long. CDR3 DNA: TGTGCCAGCACCATACAGGGCTCAGAGACCCAGTACTTC. Amino acid sequence: CASTIQGSETQYF.

On this clonotype: Only one base separates this from a far larger clonotype, so it likely reflects a read error. The chain links TRBV28 to TRBJ1-4, with TRBD1 matching 7 bases. The CDR3 totals 18 residues. Germline V lookup: CDR1 MDHEN, CDR2 SYDVKM. CDR3 protein: CASSPITGVDVAVERLFF. The DNA of the CDR3 is TGTGCCAGCAGCCCAATTACAGGGGTCGACGTGGCGGTCGAAAGACTGTTTTTT.

This clonotype was observed many times. DNA of the CDR3: TGTGCCAGCAGCTCGCCCGGGAAAGGGGGCGAGCAGTACTTC. Amino acids: CASSSPGKGGEQYF. This chain uses TRBV13 with TRBJ2-7; D may be TRBD1 (6 bases). CDR1 and CDR2 from the germline V gene are PRHDT and FYEKMQ (reference sequence). Trimming cost V 4 bases and J 6 bases, with 16 bases left between them. CDR3 size: 14 residues.

The V call is TRBV7-9, the J call TRBJ1-4; tentative D call: TRBD1 (6 bases). Trimming shortened V by 5 bases and J by 4 bases, and 14 bases separated the two germline ends. The CDR3 runs to 15 residues. Germline CDR1 and CDR2: SEHNR and FQNEAQ (reference sequence). The CDR3 sequence is CASSPQDSNNEKLFF. CDR3 in DNA: TGTGCCAGCAGCCCTCAGGACAGCAATAATGAAAAACTGTTTTTT.

This clonotype was recorded at least ten times. The rearrangement uses TRBV20-1 and TRBJ2-2; D uncertain. The CDR3 has 14 residues. The ends were cut back, 0 bases at V and 1 base at J, with 6 bases in the middle. Germline lookup yields CDR1 DFQATT and CDR2 SNEGSKA (reference sequence). The CDR3 sequence is CSARDIGNTGELFF. The CDR3 nucleotides read TGCAGTGCTAGAGATATTGGGAACACCGGGGAGCTGTTTTTT.

Ten or more counts support this clonotype. The V gene is TRBV12-3 or TRBV12-4, the J gene TRBJ2-5; a possible D gene is TRBD1 (7 bases). V lost 2 bases to trimming and J lost 4 bases, with 11 bases between them. This CDR3 region has 14 residues. CDR3 loop: CASSLRQGGETQYF. The CDR3 DNA follows: TGTGCCAGCAGTTTACGACAGGGAGGAGAGACCCAGTACTTC.

The chain links TRBV20-1 to TRBJ2-7; tentative D call: TRBD1 (5 bases). V was cut by 3 bases and J by 2 bases, with 14 bases left in between. The CDR3 loop spans 14 amino acids. Germline CDR1 reads DFQATT; CDR2 reads SNEGSKA (reference sequence). CDR3 bases: TGCAGTGCTAGCCCTCAGGACAAAGCCTACGAGCAGTACTTC. Its translation is CSASPQDKAYEQYF.

The V gene is TRBV4-1, the J gene TRBJ2-5; 11 nucleotides align to TRBD2. Germline CDR1 and CDR2: MGHRA and YSYEKL. V lost 5 bases to trimming and J lost 4 bases; unmatched junction nucleotides: 6. The CDR3 has 15 residues. The CDR3 nucleotides read TGCGCCAGCAGCACACGACTAGCGGGAATAGAGACCCAGTACTTC. This gives the protein CASSTRLAGIETQYF.

The V gene is TRBV28, the J gene TRBJ1-6; weak D call: TRBD1 (6 bases). Per the germline V gene, CDR1 is MDHEN and CDR2 is SYDVKM. V lost 2 bases to trimming and J lost 7 bases, with 12 bases between them. The CDR3 has 15 amino acids. CDR3 loop: CASSLLQGMNSPLHF. The CDR3 DNA reads as TGTGCCAGCAGTTTACTCCAGGGGATGAATTCACCCCTCCACTTT.

This clonotype was seen repeatedly, ten times or more. The chain links TRBV6-5 to TRBJ2-7; D is undetermined. The CDR3 is 17 residues long. Germline CDR1 and CDR2: MNHEY and SVGAGI. The ends were cut back, 3 bases at V and 2 bases at J, with 20 bases in the middle. The CDR3 nucleotides read TGTGCCAGCAGTTATGTCAACAAGAATATGGAGCCCTACGAGCAGTACTTC. Its protein is CASSYVNKNMEPYEQYF.

The table lists this clonotype with many counts. This chain uses TRBV2 with TRBJ1-1, with D hard to call. Trimming stripped 4 bases from V and 1 base from J, with 7 bases between. The CDR3 length is 13 residues. CDR1 and CDR2 from the germline V gene are SNHLY and FYNNEI. Here the CDR3 reads CASSGETNTEAFF. CDR3 nucleotides: TGTGCCAGCAGTGGGGAAACGAACACTGAAGCTTTCTTT.

This clonotype was detected once. DNA for the CDR3: TGTGCCAGCAGCCAAGGGTCCCCGTATTATGGCTACACCTTC. Amino acids: CASSQGSPYYGYTF. The V gene is TRBV14, the J gene TRBJ1-2; D is unresolved. Germline CDR1 reads SGHDN; CDR2 reads FVKESK. V was trimmed by 1 base and J by 5 bases, leaving 11 bases between them. The CDR3 sequence is 14 residues long.